This is a list of T cell receptor beta chains from one sample in a study of shared clonotypes between healthy human individuals. Clones were read by immunoSEQ multiplex PCR, and TCRdb kept only the in-frame ones, dropping some. The table shows 1 million to 1.2 million clones, with approximately 80% occurring only once. The sample consisted of memory CD4+ T cells from PBMCs. The receptors derive from a man in his late teens or twenties in good health. Some clones in this sample may be carry-over from other donors' samples. The CDR3 runs from the conserved cysteine through the conserved F or W. The order of the fields is clone size, D gene, V gene, J gene, CDR3 protein, CDR3 DNA. A D gene is named only where the DNA matches it firmly. Not all rows give a size; the values are once, few, many and, for expanded clones, a class.

clone size: .
D gene: .
V gene: TRBV5-1
J gene: TRBJ2-1
CDR3 protein: CASSFLTGTGNEQFF
CDR3 DNA: TGCGCCAGCAGCTTCTTAACAGGGACCGGAAATGAGCAGTTCTTC

clone size: once
D gene: TRBD2
V gene: TRBV28
J gene: TRBJ2-7
CDR3 protein: CASSFTLGLARYEQYF
CDR3 DNA: TGTGCCAGCAGTTTTACCCTAGGACTAGCGAGATACGAGCAGTACTTC

clone size: .
D gene: .
V gene: TRBV2
J gene: TRBJ1-6
CDR3 protein: CASEETDYNSPLHF
CDR3 DNA: TGTGCCAGCGAGGAGACCGACTATAATTCACCCCTCCACTTT

clone size: .
D gene: TRBD2
V gene: TRBV28
J gene: TRBJ2-1
CDR3 protein: CASSPAGLAGGAYNEQFF
CDR3 DNA: TGTGCCAGCAGTCCCGCCGGACTAGCGGGGGGAGCCTACAATGAGCAGTTCTTC

clone size: .
D gene: .
V gene: TRBV7-3
J gene: TRBJ2-2
CDR3 protein: CASSLRAGSGTTANTGELFF
CDR3 DNA: TGTGCCAGCAGCTTAAGGGCGGGGTCAGGTACAACAGCGAACACCGGGGAGCTGTTTTTT

clone size: .
D gene: .
V gene: TRBV9
J gene: TRBJ2-5
CDR3 protein: CASSRQEETQYF
CDR3 DNA: TGTGCCAGCTCCCGACAGGAAGAGACCCAGTACTTC

clone size: few
D gene: TRBD1
V gene: TRBV18
J gene: TRBJ2-1
CDR3 protein: CASSPRQGGPYNEQFF
CDR3 DNA: TGTGCCAGCTCACCACGACAGGGTGGCCCCTACAATGAGCAGTTCTTC

clone size: many
D gene: .
V gene: TRBV2
J gene: TRBJ1-1
CDR3 protein: CASSNTRVGTEAFF
CDR3 DNA: TGTGCCAGCAGTAATACTAGGGTGGGCACTGAAGCTTTCTTT

clone size: once
D gene: TRBD1
V gene: TRBV6-5
J gene: TRBJ2-6
CDR3 protein: CASSRTGPGANVLTF
CDR3 DNA: TGTGCCAGCAGTAGGACAGGACCCGGGGCCAACGTCCTGACTTTC

clone size: .
D gene: .
V gene: TRBV28
J gene: TRBJ2-6
CDR3 protein: CASRPSGANVLTF
CDR3 DNA: TGTGCCAGCCGACCTTCTGGGGCCAACGTCCTGACTTTC

clone size: .
D gene: TRBD1
V gene: TRBV28
J gene: TRBJ1-2
CDR3 protein: CASRQGSDYGYTF
CDR3 DNA: TGTGCCAGCAGACAGGGGTCTGACTATGGCTACACCTTC

clone size: few
D gene: TRBD2
V gene: TRBV5-1
J gene: TRBJ2-3
CDR3 protein: CASSLVLAGLTDTQYF
CDR3 DNA: TGCGCCAGCAGCTTGGTTTTAGCGGGGCTCACAGATACGCAGTATTTT

clone size: .
D gene: TRBD1
V gene: TRBV6-1
J gene: TRBJ1-5
CDR3 protein: CASSGQGARQPQHF
CDR3 DNA: TGTGCCAGCAGTGGACAGGGGGCCCGGCAGCCCCAGCATTTT

clone size: once
D gene: .
V gene: TRBV14
J gene: TRBJ2-7
CDR3 protein: CASSQVFGSSYEQYF
CDR3 DNA: TGTGCCAGCAGCCAAGTTTTCGGGAGCTCCTACGAGCAATACTTC

clone size: .
D gene: .
V gene: TRBV6-5
J gene: TRBJ1-2
CDR3 protein: CASSYGQGNGYTF
CDR3 DNA: TGTGCCAGCAGTTACGGGCAGGGGAATGGCTACACCTTC

clone size: .
D gene: .
V gene: TRBV28
J gene: TRBJ1-1
CDR3 protein: CASSPPAGNTEAFF
CDR3 DNA: TGTGCCAGCAGTCCCCCGGCGGGGAACACTGAAGCTTTCTTT

clone size: .
D gene: TRBD2
V gene: TRBV5-6
J gene: TRBJ2-7
CDR3 protein: CASSSMLGDSGRKYF
CDR3 DNA: TGTGCCAGCAGCTCCATGTTAGGGGATAGCGGGAGGAAGTACTTC

clone size: .
D gene: TRBD1
V gene: TRBV5-1
J gene: TRBJ2-4
CDR3 protein: CASTGQGSTNIQYF
CDR3 DNA: TGCGCCAGCACTGGACAGGGCTCTACCAACATTCAGTACTTC

clone size: many
D gene: .
V gene: TRBV5-4
J gene: TRBJ1-5
CDR3 protein: CASSLDNQPQHF
CDR3 DNA: TGTGCCAGCAGCTTGGATAATCAGCCCCAGCATTTT

clone size: .
D gene: TRBD1
V gene: TRBV27
J gene: TRBJ1-2
CDR3 protein: CASSSDRGGDRYTF
CDR3 DNA: TGTGCCAGCAGTTCTGACAGGGGAGGAGATCGCTACACCTTC

clone size: .
D gene: .
V gene: TRBV7-9
J gene: TRBJ1-2
CDR3 protein: CASSARGGYTF
CDR3 DNA: TGTGCCAGCAGCGCCCGGGGTGGCTACACCTTC

clone size: few
D gene: TRBD1
V gene: TRBV7-9
J gene: TRBJ2-3
CDR3 protein: CASSPGQGGGDTQYF
CDR3 DNA: TGTGCCAGCAGCCCGGGACAGGGGGGTGGAGATACGCAGTATTTT

clone size: .
D gene: .
V gene: TRBV30
J gene: TRBJ1-2
CDR3 protein: CACILVGVRRAF
CDR3 DNA: TGTGCCTGTATTTTAGTAGGGGTCCGGCGCGCCTTC